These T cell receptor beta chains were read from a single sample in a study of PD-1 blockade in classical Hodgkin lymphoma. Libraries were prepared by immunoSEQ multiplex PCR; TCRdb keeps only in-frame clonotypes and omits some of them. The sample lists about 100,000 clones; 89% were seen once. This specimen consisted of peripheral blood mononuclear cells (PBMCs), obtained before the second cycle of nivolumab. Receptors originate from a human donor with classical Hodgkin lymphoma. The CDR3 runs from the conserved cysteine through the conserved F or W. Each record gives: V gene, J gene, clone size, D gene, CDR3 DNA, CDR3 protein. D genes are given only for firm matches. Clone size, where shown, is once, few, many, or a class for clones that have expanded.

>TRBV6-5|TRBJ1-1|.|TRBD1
TGTGCCAGCAGTCTGGGACAGGGGGCCACTGAAGCTTTCTTT
CASSLGQGATEAFF
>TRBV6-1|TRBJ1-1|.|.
TGTGCCAGCAGCCGGCCCAGCGGTGAAGCTTTCTTT
CASSRPSGEAFF
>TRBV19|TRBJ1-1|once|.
TGTGCCAGGAACCTCAGGGGTATCACTGAAGCTTTCTTT
CARNLRGITEAFF
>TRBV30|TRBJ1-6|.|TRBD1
TGTGCCTGGAGTAGGACAGGGAATAATTCACCCCTCCACTTT
CAWSRTGNNSPLHF
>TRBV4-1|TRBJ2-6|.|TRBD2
TGCGCCAGCAGCCAAAAGCTCCAGCGGGGCTCTGGGGCCAACGTCCTGACTTTC
CASSQKLQRGSGANVLTF
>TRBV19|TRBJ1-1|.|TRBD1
TGTGCCAGTAGTATACAATCAAGACAGGGAGGAACTGAAGCTTTCTTT
CASSIQSRQGGTEAFF
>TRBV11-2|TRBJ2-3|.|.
TGTGCCAGCAGCTTGGGCAACTACACTAGCACAGATACGCAGTATTTT
CASSLGNYTSTDTQYF
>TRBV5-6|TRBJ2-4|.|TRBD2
TGTGCCAGCAGCTTGGGGCCTAGCGGGAGGGGAAACATTCAGTACTTC
CASSLGPSGRGNIQYF
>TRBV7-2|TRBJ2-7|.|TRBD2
TGTGCCAGCAGCTTTGAGCCTAGCGGGAGTTACGAGCAGTACTTC
CASSFEPSGSYEQYF
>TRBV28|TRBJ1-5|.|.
TGTGCCAGCAGTTTATGTCAGGGTTGCGGCAATCAGCCCCAGCATTTT
CASSLCQGCGNQPQHF
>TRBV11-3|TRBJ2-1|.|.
TGTGCCAGCAGCCCGGGACTGGGGGCCTCCAATGAGCAGTTCTTC
CASSPGLGASNEQFF
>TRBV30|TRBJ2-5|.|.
TGTGCCTGGGGGGATCAAGAGACCCAGTACTTC
CAWGDQETQYF
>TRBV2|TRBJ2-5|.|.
TGTGCCAGCAGTGAACTCGGGGGTCAAGAGACCCAGTACTTC
CASSELGGQETQYF
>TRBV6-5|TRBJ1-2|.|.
TGTGCCAGCAGTGCCGTCTATGGCTACACCTTC
CASSAVYGYTF
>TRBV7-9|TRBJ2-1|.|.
TGTGTCAGCAGCCCCGGTATCGGGTCCTACAATGAGCAGTTCTTC
CVSSPGIGSYNEQFF
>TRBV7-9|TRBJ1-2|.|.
TGTGCCAGCAGCCGGAGAAGGGTTCTAGCTAACTATGGCTACACCTTC
CASSRRRVLANYGYTF
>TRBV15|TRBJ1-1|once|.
TGTGCCACTAACCCTAGTCCGGGGACAAACACTGAAGCTTTCTTT
CATNPSPGTNTEAFF
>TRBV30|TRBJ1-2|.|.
TGTGCCTCGGGACGGAACTATGGCTACACCTTC
CASGRNYGYTF
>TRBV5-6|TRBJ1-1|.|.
TGTGCCAGCAGCGCGAACACTGAAGCTTTCTTT
CASSANTEAFF
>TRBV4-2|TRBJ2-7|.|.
TGTGCCAGCAGCCAAGACCCCACACAGGACTACGAGCAGTACTTC
CASSQDPTQDYEQYF
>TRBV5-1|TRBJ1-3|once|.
TGCGCCAGCAGCTTGGGGGTCGTTTCTGGAAACACCATATATTTT
CASSLGVVSGNTIYF
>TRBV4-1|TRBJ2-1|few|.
TGCGCCAGCAGCCGACCAACGGCTGGATCCTCCTACAATGAGCAGTTCTTC
CASSRPTAGSSYNEQFF
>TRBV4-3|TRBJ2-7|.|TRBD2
TGCGCCAGCAGCCAAGATAAAGCGGGACCCTACGAGCAGTACTTC
CASSQDKAGPYEQYF
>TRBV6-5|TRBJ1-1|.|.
TGTGCCAGCAGTGAGAGGGTGCTGAACACTGAAGCTTTCTTT
CASSERVLNTEAFF
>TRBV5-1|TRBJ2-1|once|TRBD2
TGCGCCAGCAGCTTGGAGTCTAGCGGGAACAATGAGCAGTTCTTC
CASSLESSGNNEQFF
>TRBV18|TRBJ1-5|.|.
TGTGCCAGCTCACCATGGCGGTCCCGTGGACCCCAGCATTTT
CASSPWRSRGPQHF